The clone carrying this T cell receptor (beta chain) turned up a few times. Its antigen is as yet unknown. The data originate from a study of lymphopenia after photon versus proton radiotherapy. Whole-study findings and limits: Post-nadir diversity loss with photons came from oligoclonal expansion, particularly CD8+ Temra cells. Under photons, naive T cells and diversity fell while effector/memory populations rose.

Method: immunoSEQ multiplex PCR; TCRdb's copy keeps in-frame clones and lacks some. The table includes tens of thousands of clones, roughly 82% detected once. The germline CDR1 and CDR2 sequences are MDHEN and SYDVKM. The CDR3 is made up of 15 amino acids. The trim removed 7 bases at V and 2 bases at J, leaving 4 bases unmatched. The V and J genes are TRBV28 and TRBJ2-1; 11 positions match TRBD2. This TCR came from a woman aged 70-85 years with pancreatic cancer. The specimen was peripheral blood, collected from a patient treated with proton-based radiotherapy. CDR3: CASIISGRAYNEQFF. In DNA, the CDR3 is TGTGCCAGCATTATTAGCGGGAGGGCCTACAATGAGCAGTTCTTC.